A single sample gave rise to the 9 T cell receptor beta chains below, sequenced in a study of cytomegalovirus exposure and HLA in healthy donors. The study ran its PCR with 60 Vbeta and 13 Jbeta primers. Some clones are missing from TCRdb's copy, which holds only in-frame ones; the method was immunoSEQ multiplex PCR. This sample's table has about 210,000 clones. Input material: PBMCs. These receptors were collected from a woman under 40 in good health and CMV-seropositive.

V usage is TRBV10-3 and J usage is TRBJ2-7; D is unclear. Germline-derived CDR1 and CDR2 are ENHRY and SYGVKD. This CDR3 comprises 12 residues. The V end was cut by 4 bases, the J end by 3 bases, with 7 bases between. CDR3 in DNA: TGTGCCATCAGTGCTAACAGCTACGAGCAGTACTTC. This codes for CAISANSYEQYF.

The rearrangement joins TRBV18 to TRBJ1-2; a weak D match, TRBD1 (5 bases). The V gene lost 3 bases and the J gene lost 1 base, with 9 bases spanning the gap. The CDR3 covers 14 residues. CDR1 and CDR2 (germline): KGHSH, LQKENI. The CDR3 spells CASSPSGDNYGYTF. Here the CDR3 DNA reads TGTGCCAGCTCACCCTCGGGGGATAACTATGGCTACACCTTC. Looking up the rest from reference TRBV18 and TRBJ1-2 gives the full variable domain: NAGVMQNPRHLVRRRGQEARLRCSPMKGHSHVYWYRQLPEEGLKFMVYLQKENIIDESGMPKERFSAEFPKEGPSILRIQQVVRGDSAAYFCASSPSGDNYGYTFGSGTRLTVV.

This chain links TRBV7-9 with TRBJ2-1; 11 nucleotides align to TRBD1. Germline CDR1 SEHNR, CDR2 FQNEAQ (reference sequence). CDR3 size: 14 residues. With V trimmed by 2 bases and J by 10 bases, 4 bases remained unmatched. The CDR3: CASSLMDRGQEQFF. CDR3 nucleotides: TGTGCCAGCAGCTTAATGGACAGGGGGCAAGAGCAGTTCTTC.

The chain carries TRBV5-1 and TRBJ2-1, with a weak D call TRBD1 (6 bases). This CDR3 region has 14 residues. V lost 4 bases and J 6 bases, leaving 14 bases between the germline ends. In germline, CDR1 is SGHRS, CDR2 YFSETQ. DNA of the CDR3: TGCGCCAGCAGCAAGGACAGCCGTGGCAATGAGCAGTTCTTC. As protein: CASSKDSRGNEQFF.

V gene TRBV11-3 combines with J gene TRBJ1-1, with D unresolved. The CDR3 length is 13 residues. V lost 8 bases and J 1 base, leaving 11 bases between the germline ends. Germline assignment: CDR1 SGHNT and CDR2 YENEEA. The CDR3 region is CASSETANTEAFF. CDR3 in DNA: TGTGCCAGCTCTGAGACTGCGAACACTGAAGCTTTCTTT.

The chain joins TRBV19 to TRBJ2-1; the D gene is possibly TRBD2 (5 bases). CDR1 is LNHDA and CDR2 is SQIVND in the germline V gene (reference sequence). The CDR3 sequence is 13 residues long. Trimming took 7 bases from V and 1 from J, leaving 8 bases between them. In nucleotides, the CDR3 is TGTGCCAGTACAACGGGGTCCTACAATGAGCAGTTCTTC. Protein: CASTTGSYNEQFF.

The chain employs TRBV25-1 and TRBJ1-1; possible D gene TRBD1, 5 bases. The germline V gene encodes CDR1 MGHDK and CDR2 SYGVNS. Trimming removed 5 bases from V and 3 bases from J, with 13 bases in between. CDR3 length equals 14 residues. The CDR3 nucleotides are TGTGCCAGCAGTAGGATGGGCAGGGACACTGAAGCTTTCTTT. Its translation is CASSRMGRDTEAFF.

This rearrangement joins TRBV19 to TRBJ1-1; D unclear. The CDR3 runs to 14 residues. Trimming pared 6 bases from V and 0 bases from J, leaving 11 bases between. Germline CDR1 and CDR2: LNHDA and SQIVND (reference sequence). CDR3: CASRATFMNTEAFF. In DNA, the CDR3 is TGTGCCAGTAGGGCCACATTCATGAACACTGAAGCTTTCTTT.

This chain connects TRBV29-1 to TRBJ2-3; TRBD2 is a possible D gene (7 bases). The ends were cut back, 3 bases at V and 5 bases at J, with 9 bases in the middle. The CDR3 covers 12 residues. Germline V gene data show CDR1 as SQVTM and CDR2 as ANQGSEA. CDR3 DNA: TGCAGCGTTGACGGGGGGCAAGATACGCAGTATTTT. Translating it yields CSVDGGQDTQYF.